The 25 T cell receptor beta chains below come from one sample, sequenced in a study of vaccination and CD4 T cells after COVID-19. The Oncomine TCR Beta short-read assay was applied to DNA of cultured CD4+ T cells. One entry per CDR3 protein, called by TCRdb with MiXCR from the PCR reads. This sample has roughly 12,000 distinct CDR3 sequences, with approximately 80% found just once. These receptors are not linked to any known antigen. Treatment in this sample: approximately 11-day PBMC culture with coronavirus spike peptide pools or control peptides (ViraFEST assay). Sequencing was done on a sample of CD4+ T cells from blood, cultured in vitro. The receptors shown here come from a human donor who had recovered from COVID-19.

The chain carries TRBV20-1 and TRBJ1-5; the match to TRBD1 covers 7 bases. CDR3 length: 16 residues. V gave up 2 bases and J gave up 0 bases; unmatched junction bases: 7. The V gene's germline CDR1 is DFQATT and CDR2 SNEGSKA (reference sequence). CDR3 loop: CSARPLQGISNQPQHF. CDR3 in DNA: TGCAGTGCTAGACCTCTACAGGGGATTAGCAATCAGCCCCAGCATTTT.

The chain carries TRBV27 and TRBJ1-1; 7 bases fit TRBD1. CDR1 is MNHEY, CDR2 SMNVEV, per germline (reference sequence). V shed 6 bases, J shed 6 bases, and the junction held 13 bases outside the gene matches. The CDR3 is 15 residues long. The CDR3 nucleotides are TGTGCCAGCAGCAGGCAGGGGGGGAATAGGGCTGAAGCTTTCTTT. This translates into CASSRQGGNRAEAFF.

The chain links TRBV19 to TRBJ1-2; 9 bases agree with TRBD1. The CDR3 has 17 amino acids. The ends lost 4 bases at V and 4 bases at J; junction bases unmatched: 13. CDR1 is LNHDA and CDR2 is SQIVND in the germline V gene (reference sequence). CDR3 in DNA: TGTGCCAGTAGTAGAGGAACAGGGGGCGCGTTGGTCTATGGCTACACCTTC. Protein product: CASSRGTGGALVYGYTF.

This clonotype was observed a handful of times. The V call is TRBV28, the J call TRBJ1-2; D remains ambiguous. CDR1 MDHEN and CDR2 SYDVKM come from the germline V gene. With 3 bases removed from V and 5 bases from J, the gap between germline ends came to 4 bases. The CDR3 extends over 11 amino acids. The DNA for the CDR3 is TGTGCCAGCAGTTTTCGGTATGGCTACACCTTC. Protein: CASSFRYGYTF.

The V call is TRBV20-1, the J call TRBJ1-5, with 9 bases matching TRBD1. J gave up 6 bases and V 1 base, and 7 bases lay outside the gene matches. CDR1 and CDR2 from the germline V gene are DFQATT and SNEGSKA (reference sequence). This CDR3 has 15 residues. DNA for the CDR3: TGCAGTGCTAGAGTTAGTGGACAGGGGAGTCAGCCCCAGCATTTT. Translation gives CSARVSGQGSQPQHF.

The CDR3 coding sequence is TGTGCCAGTACTGAGGGGGGGCTTGTGAACACTGAAGCTTTCTTT. The encoded protein is CASTEGGLVNTEAFF. The rearrangement uses TRBV6-1 and TRBJ1-1; perhaps TRBD1 as D (6 bases). Deletions cut 9 bases from V and 0 bases from J, with 17 bases between. CDR1 is MNHNS, CDR2 SASEGT, per germline. This CDR3 comprises 15 residues.

The chain uses TRBV6-2 or TRBV6-3 and TRBJ2-1, with TRBD1 as a possible D gene (6 bases). The V gene lost 10 bases and the J gene lost 2 bases, with 12 bases spanning the gap. The CDR3 length is 13 residues. Germline loops: CDR1 MNHEY, CDR2 SVGEGT. In DNA form, the CDR3 reads TGTGCCACTCTGGGACACCCCTACAATGAGCAGTTCTTC. Translated: CATLGHPYNEQFF.

The chain is built from TRBV27 and TRBJ2-2; TRBD2 aligns across 10 bases. V was pared by 10 bases and J by 4 bases, with 3 bases of the junction left unmatched. Germline V lookup: CDR1 MNHEY, CDR2 SMNVEV (reference sequence). This CDR3 is built from 13 residues. CDR3 bases: TGTGCCACCCGACTAGCGGGCACCGGGGAGCTGTTTTTT. Translated: CATRLAGTGELFF.

Here the CDR3 DNA reads TGCAGTGCTAGAGGCTTCGGCGGAACTGAAGCTTTCTTT. This encodes CSARGFGGTEAFF. The rearrangement uses TRBV20-1 and TRBJ1-1; D gene uncertain. The CDR3 is made up of 13 amino acids. In germline, CDR1 is DFQATT, CDR2 SNEGSKA (reference sequence). Trimming took off 1 base at V and 5 bases at J, with 11 bases between the two ends.

In its sample, this clonotype was seen once. The chain is built from TRBV27 and TRBJ2-2, with 11 bases identical to TRBD1. V lost 3 bases, J lost 5 bases, and 11 bases stayed unmatched. This CDR3 region has 18 residues. The V gene's germline CDR1 is MNHEY and CDR2 SMNVEV (reference sequence). In DNA, the CDR3 is TGTGCCAGCAGTTTGGGACTCCGGGACAGGGGGAGAACCGGGGAGCTGTTTTTT. Amino acids: CASSLGLRDRGRTGELFF.

This chain joins TRBV6-1 and TRBJ2-7, with D hard to call. The CDR3 is made up of 15 amino acids. Germline lookup yields CDR1 MNHNS and CDR2 SASEGT. Deletions cut 6 bases from V and 1 base from J, with 16 bases between. CDR3 nucleotides: TGTGCCAGCAGATTAGGCCCTATGGGGTCCTACGAGCAGTACTTC. Residues: CASRLGPMGSYEQYF.

The rearrangement uses TRBV29-1 and TRBJ1-2; 8 bases agree with TRBD1. The CDR3 length is 13 residues. Losses at the gene ends were 3 bases for V and 4 bases for J; bases not matched to a gene: 4. From germline, CDR1 is SQVTM and CDR2 ANQGSEA. The CDR3 here is CSVDTGGSYGYTF. As DNA, the CDR3 is TGCAGCGTTGATACAGGGGGGAGCTATGGCTACACCTTC.

This clonotype appeared once. The CDR3, as DNA: TGTGCCAGCAGCTTAGCGGCCGGACTACTGAGCTCCTACGAGCAGTACTTC. It codes for CASSLAAGLLSSYEQYF. The chain employs TRBV7-2 and TRBJ2-7; D may be TRBD2 (6 bases). This CDR3 contains 17 residues. CDR1 is SGHTA, CDR2 FQGNSA, per germline. V lost 0 bases to trimming and J lost 0 bases, with 15 bases between them.

J is TRBJ2-7 and V is TRBV7-2; TRBD1 matches at 9 bases. The CDR3 consists of 14 residues. The germline V gene encodes CDR1 SGHTA and CDR2 FQGNSA. Trimming at V came to 2 bases and at J to 4 bases, leaving 3 bases not matched to a gene. CDR3 nucleotides: TGTGCCAGCAGCTTAAGACAGGGGGGTTACGAGCAGTACTTC. Its translation: CASSLRQGGYEQYF.

The chain couples TRBV12-3 or TRBV12-4 to TRBJ1-2; TRBD1 might be the D (6 bases). The CDR3 extends over 14 amino acids. V dropped 7 bases and J dropped 0 bases, with 12 bases sitting between them. CDR3: CASKKGGANYGYTF. The CDR3 DNA follows: TGTGCCAGCAAAAAAGGGGGGGCTAACTATGGCTACACCTTC.

This clonotype was seen just once. The V call is TRBV20-1, the J call TRBJ2-5; 9 positions match TRBD1. J gave up 7 bases and V 1 base, and 7 bases lay outside the gene matches. Germline V gene data show CDR1 as DFQATT and CDR2 as SNEGSKA (reference sequence). The CDR3 spans 14 residues. CDR3 in DNA: TGCAGTGCTAGAGGCGACAGGGGGGATAGGACCCAGTACTTC. This encodes CSARGDRGDRTQYF.

This clonotype has just a few counts. The chain is built from TRBV6-1 and TRBJ1-5, with 7 bases identical to TRBD1. V dropped 6 bases and J dropped 0; count of bases not matched to a gene: 11. CDR1 MNHNS and CDR2 SASEGT come from the germline V gene. This CDR3 has 17 residues. The chain's CDR3 is CASRPGTENYSNQPQHF. The CDR3 DNA follows: TGTGCCAGCAGACCCGGGACAGAGAATTATAGCAATCAGCCCCAGCATTTT.

The CDR3: CASSLAQGRGGYTF. In DNA, the CDR3 is TGTGCCAGCAGCTTAGCCCAGGGGAGAGGTGGCTACACCTTC. The chain joins TRBV11-2 to TRBJ1-2, with D possibly being TRBD1 (6 bases). From germline, CDR1 is SGHAT and CDR2 FQNNGV. V was pared by 1 base and J by 7 bases, with 13 bases between. This CDR3 spans 14 amino acids.

This chain connects TRBV6-1 to TRBJ1-6; no clear D. Germline V CDR1 and CDR2: MNHNS, SASEGT. This CDR3 region has 13 residues. V lost 3 bases and J 13 bases, leaving 13 bases between the germline ends. Here the CDR3 reads CASSDHVTAPLHF. CDR3 in DNA: TGTGCCAGCAGTGACCACGTCACGGCCCCCCTCCACTTT.

The chain joins TRBV20-1 to TRBJ2-2, with 7 positions matching TRBD1. The CDR3 consists of 14 residues. Germline-derived CDR1 and CDR2 are DFQATT and SNEGSKA (reference sequence). Unmatched junction bases numbered 11, after V lost 6 bases and J lost 7 bases. This CDR3 reads CSASKTGSGGELFF. The CDR3 region has the DNA TGCAGTGCAAGTAAGACAGGGAGTGGCGGGGAGCTGTTTTTT.

The V gene is TRBV7-6, the J gene TRBJ2-5, with TRBD2 matching 11 bases. V was pared by 5 bases and J by 5 bases, with 10 bases of the junction left unmatched. Germline CDR1 reads SGHVS; CDR2 reads FNYEAQ. The CDR3 spans 16 residues. This CDR3 is CASSLPLAGGWETQYF. The CDR3 DNA follows: TGTGCCAGCAGCCTGCCTCTAGCGGGAGGTTGGGAGACCCAGTACTTC.

This clonotype has just one count. This chain uses TRBV7-2 with TRBJ2-5; 7 bases are shared with TRBD1. V was clipped by 1 base and J by 5 bases; unmatched bases: 7. This CDR3 region has 15 residues. Germline CDR1 reads SGHTA; CDR2 reads FQGNSA. CDR3: CASSLEGAARETQYF. CDR3 nucleotide sequence: TGTGCCAGCAGCTTAGAGGGGGCGGCTCGGGAGACCCAGTACTTC.

The CDR3 nucleotides are TGCAGTGCTAAACGACAGTCTTATAGCAATCAGCCCCAGCATTTT. Protein: CSAKRQSYSNQPQHF. V and J are TRBV20-1 and TRBJ1-5; TRBD1 might be the D (5 bases). CDR1 DFQATT and CDR2 SNEGSKA come from the germline V gene (reference sequence). The CDR3 covers 15 residues. V was trimmed by 4 bases and J by 0 bases, leaving 13 bases between them.

The V call is TRBV28, the J call TRBJ2-5; tentative D call: TRBD2 (6 bases). The V and J ends lost 6 bases and 7 bases respectively, with 15 bases between them. Germline V lookup: CDR1 MDHEN, CDR2 SYDVKM. CDR3 length: 13 residues. CDR3 in DNA: TGTGCCAGCAGGTTCGGGGGAATGATGACCCAGTACTTC. It yields the protein CASRFGGMMTQYF.

This chain connects TRBV27 to TRBJ1-1; D not resolved. Germline V gene lookup returns CDR1 MNHEY and CDR2 SMNVEV (reference sequence). V was pared by 6 bases and J by 1 base, with 12 bases between. The CDR3 loop spans 14 amino acids. Here the CDR3 DNA reads TGTGCCAGCAGCCAATACCGGGCGAACACTGAAGCTTTCTTT. Amino acid sequence: CASSQYRANTEAFF.